A single sample gave rise to the 26 T cell receptor beta chains below, sequenced in a study of cytomegalovirus exposure and HLA in healthy donors. PCR primers comprised 60 Vbeta and 13 Jbeta primers. Produced via immunoSEQ multiplex PCR; TCRdb's table is partial and in-frame only. The table shows roughly 190,000 clones, with roughly 13% occurring only once. The sample consisted of PBMCs. These receptors were collected from a man over 45 in good health and CMV-seropositive.

The sample holds a few counts of this clone. The chain recombines TRBV6-5 with TRBJ1-1; D unresolved. V was trimmed by 6 bases and J by 1 base, leaving 9 bases between them. The CDR3 is made up of 13 amino acids. Germline lookup yields CDR1 MNHEY and CDR2 SVGAGI. CDR3 amino acids: CASSRQANTEAFF. CDR3 nucleotide sequence: TGTGCCAGCAGCCGCCAGGCGAACACTGAAGCTTTCTTT.

The chain carries TRBV28 and TRBJ1-1; D gene uncertain. The CDR3 is 12 residues long. Per the germline V gene, CDR1 is MDHEN and CDR2 is SYDVKM. The V and J ends lost 1 base and 8 bases respectively, with 8 bases between them. In DNA, the CDR3 is TGTGCCAGCAGTTTATCGGGGAAGGAAGCTTTCTTT. This encodes CASSLSGKEAFF.

This clone was observed a few times. The V call is TRBV14, the J call TRBJ1-6; 7 bases line up with TRBD1. CDR3 length: 16 amino acids. CDR1 and CDR2 (germline): SGHDN, FVKESK. V was clipped by 5 bases and J by 5 bases; unmatched bases: 9. The CDR3 here is CASSTGQRIHNSPLHF. The CDR3 nucleotides read TGTGCCAGCAGCACGGGACAGCGAATTCATAATTCACCCCTCCACTTT.

This clone was detected a few times. V and J are TRBV5-4 and TRBJ1-3; no firm D call. Trimming removed 0 bases from V and 4 bases from J, with 2 bases in between. Germline V lookup: CDR1 SGHNT, CDR2 YYREEE (reference sequence). CDR3 size: 12 residues. The CDR3 region has the DNA TGTGCCAGCAGCTTGGCGGGAAACACCATATATTTT. Translating gives CASSLAGNTIYF. The whole variable domain, remainder taken from reference TRBV5-4 and TRBJ1-3, is ETGVTQSPTHLIKTRGQQVTLRCSSQSGHNTVSWYQQALGQGPQFIFQYYREEENGRGNFPPRFSGLQFPNYSSELNVNALELDDSALYLCASSLAGNTIYFGEGSWLTVV.

The gene calls are TRBV11-2 and TRBJ1-2; 10 bases agree with TRBD1. Looked up from germline, CDR1 is SGHAT and CDR2 is FQNNGV. This CDR3 has 16 residues. With 4 bases clipped from V and 4 bases from J, the junction kept 9 bases outside the gene matches. CDR3 region: CASSSNDRGRVYGYTF. The CDR3 region has the DNA TGTGCCAGCAGCTCTAACGACAGGGGGCGGGTCTATGGCTACACCTTC.

The chain couples TRBV7-3 to TRBJ2-3; 12 bases are shared with TRBD2. J lost 11 bases, V lost 2 bases, and 8 bases had no gene match. The CDR3 sequence is 15 residues long. In germline, CDR1 is SGHTA, CDR2 FQGTGA. The CDR3 DNA follows: TGTGCCAGCAGCTTACGACTAGCGGGGGTTGAGGGGCAGTATTTT. Its protein is CASSLRLAGVEGQYF.

A few counts support this clone. The gene calls are TRBV12-5 and TRBJ2-7; unclear D gene. V was trimmed by 4 bases and J by 2 bases, leaving 12 bases between them. The CDR3 covers 14 residues. The V gene's germline CDR1 is LGHNT and CDR2 FRNRAP. In DNA form, the CDR3 reads TGTGCTAGTGGTTGCCCTCTTGGGGCCTACGAGCAGTACGTC. Protein product: CASGCPLGAYEQYV.

This clone has more than one count but fewer than ten. V gene TRBV19 combines with J gene TRBJ1-2, with unresolved D. The CDR3 contains 13 residues. Deletions cut 8 bases from V and 3 bases from J, with 13 bases between. Germline V CDR1 and CDR2: LNHDA, SQIVND (reference sequence). The CDR3 reads CASLGRSDYGYTF. In DNA form, the CDR3 reads TGTGCCAGTTTGGGCCGTTCGGACTATGGCTACACCTTC.

CDR3 coding DNA: TGCGCCAGCAGCTCTCGGGGGACAGGGTCCTCTGGGAGCACCGGGGAGCTGTTTTTT. This codes for CASSSRGTGSSGSTGELFF. V and J are TRBV5-1 and TRBJ2-2, with 9 bases identical to TRBD1. Per germline, CDR1 SGHRS and CDR2 YFSETQ. V shed 3 bases, J shed 4 bases, and the junction held 16 bases outside the gene matches. The CDR3 is 19 residues long.

The rearrangement joins TRBV12-5 to TRBJ2-2; the D gene is possibly TRBD1 (6 bases). The CDR3 consists of 16 residues. V lost 4 bases and J lost 4, with 16 bases in between. CDR1 LGHNT and CDR2 FRNRAP come from the germline V gene. The CDR3 loop is CASGSTGTRVTGELFF. CDR3 nucleotide sequence: TGTGCTAGTGGTTCTACCGGGACAAGAGTCACCGGGGAGCTGTTTTTT.

This clone was detected a few times. The chain has TRBV19 and TRBJ1-6; tentative D call: TRBD1 (6 bases). Per the germline V gene, CDR1 is LNHDA and CDR2 is SQIVND (reference sequence). Deletions cut 5 bases from V and 7 bases from J, with 15 bases between. The CDR3 length is 15 residues. The DNA for the CDR3 is TGTGCCAGTAGTGCAGGCGGGGGCCCCAATTCACCCCTCCACTTT. As protein: CASSAGGGPNSPLHF.

This clone showed up just a few times. V gene TRBV5-4 combines with J gene TRBJ1-2; no clear D. The CDR3 runs 13 residues. V gave up 4 bases and J gave up 8 bases, with 15 bases separating them. Germline V gives CDR1 SGHNT, CDR2 YYREEE (reference sequence). CDR3 sequence (DNA): TGTGCCAGCAGCCCGTCACTCTCGGGGGGCTACACCTTC. Its protein product is CASSPSLSGGYTF.

The chain has TRBV10-1 and TRBJ2-3; the match to TRBD2 covers 12 bases. CDR1 is WNHNN, CDR2 SYGVQD, per germline (reference sequence). There are 16 residues in the CDR3. The V segment lost 5 bases and the J segment 5 bases; nucleotides outside the gene matches: 8. CDR3 sequence (DNA): TGCGCCAGCAGTCGACTAGCGGGGGCCCCGGAAGATACGCAGTATTTT. Encoded protein: CASSRLAGAPEDTQYF.

This chain joins TRBV5-4 and TRBJ2-7, with D possibly matching TRBD2 (7 bases). The germline gives CDR1 SGHNT, CDR2 YYREEE (reference sequence). The V end was cut by 3 bases, the J end by 6 bases, with 16 bases between. The CDR3 is 14 amino acids. CDR3 residues: CASSWGGTGAEQYF. In DNA form, the CDR3 reads TGTGCCAGCAGCTGGGGGGGTACGGGGGCCGAGCAGTACTTC.

This clone turned up a few times. The chain carries TRBV7-9 and TRBJ1-1; D is unresolved. This CDR3 contains 13 residues. V was pared by 3 bases and J by 0 bases, with 5 bases between. Per germline, CDR1 SEHNR and CDR2 FQNEAQ (reference sequence). CDR3: CASSLEVNTEAFF. The DNA of the CDR3 is TGTGCCAGCAGCTTGGAGGTGAACACTGAAGCTTTCTTT.

This clone was detected a few times. V and J are TRBV21-1 and TRBJ1-5; the DNA was not used to check the table's D call, TRBD1. TRBV21-1 corresponds to a pseudogene. The length of the CDR3 is 14 residues. The CDR3 nucleotides are TGTGCCAGCAGCAAAGGACAGGGCAAGGAGCCCCAGCATTTT. Translating it yields CASSKGQGKEPQHF.

This rearrangement joins TRBV29-1 to TRBJ1-1, with TRBD1 matching 10 bases. J lost 4 bases, V lost 7 bases, and 6 bases had no gene match. The CDR3 loop spans 13 amino acids. Germline V gene sequence: CDR1 SQVTM, CDR2 ANQGSEA. CDR3 sequence (DNA): TGCAGCGCCTGGACAGGGGGTGCCACTGAAGCTTTCTTT. Residues: CSAWTGGATEAFF.

CDR3 amino acids: CASSLSSVAYTQYF. Written as DNA, the CDR3 is TGTGCCAGCAGCTTGTCCTCGGTCGCTTATACGCAGTATTTT. The rearrangement joins TRBV5-4 to TRBJ2-3; D not resolved. The CDR3 is 14 amino acids. Germline V CDR1 and CDR2: SGHNT, YYREEE (reference sequence). The V end lost 1 base, the J end lost 7 bases, and 13 bases lay between the germline ends.

The table lists this clone with a few counts. V and J are TRBV10-3 and TRBJ1-1; weak D call: TRBD1 (5 bases). This CDR3 has 14 residues. V lost 5 bases and J lost 0, with 10 bases in between. Germline V lookup: CDR1 ENHRY, CDR2 SYGVKD. CDR3 residues: CAISPGRMNTEAFF. The CDR3 region has the DNA TGTGCCATCAGTCCAGGGCGAATGAACACTGAAGCTTTCTTT.

This clone was observed a few times. The V and J genes are TRBV29-1 and TRBJ2-5; 7 nucleotides match TRBD2. With 5 bases clipped from V and 4 bases from J, the junction kept 1 base outside the gene matches. Germline assignment: CDR1 SQVTM and CDR2 ANQGSEA. The CDR3 totals 11 residues. The CDR3 protein is CSVWGGETQYF. CDR3 nucleotide sequence: TGCAGCGTTTGGGGGGGAGAGACCCAGTACTTC.

The chain recombines TRBV28 with TRBJ1-2, with a tentative D call TRBD1 (5 bases). CDR1 is MDHEN, CDR2 SYDVKM, per germline. The V end was cut by 5 bases, the J end by 5 bases, with 9 bases between. This CDR3 region has 12 residues. The chain's CDR3 is CASSDPGYGYTF. The CDR3 coding sequence is TGTGCCAGCAGTGACCCAGGGTATGGCTACACCTTC.

J is TRBJ2-1 and V is TRBV5-1; 13 bases agree with TRBD2. The CDR3 contains 15 residues. With V trimmed by 4 bases and J by 7 bases, 5 bases remained unmatched. Per germline, CDR1 SGHRS and CDR2 YFSETQ. The CDR3 coding sequence is TGCGCCAGCAGCGGTACTAGCGGGGGGGTGAATGAGCAGTTCTTC. Translation gives CASSGTSGGVNEQFF.

This clone was counted a few times. The V call is TRBV2, the J call TRBJ1-2; perhaps TRBD1 as D (5 bases). CDR3 size: 16 residues. The V and J ends lost 3 bases and 4 bases respectively, with 18 bases between them. Germline lookup yields CDR1 SNHLY and CDR2 FYNNEI. The CDR3 bases are TGTGCCAGCAGTGACTCTTTTTCAGGAGGGGTCTATGGCTACACCTTC. Amino acids: CASSDSFSGGVYGYTF.

The chain combines TRBV6-1 with TRBJ1-5; D not resolved. CDR3 length equals 14 residues. Trimming removed 3 bases at V and 0 bases at J, with 6 bases between. CDR1 and CDR2 from the germline V gene are MNHNS and SASEGT. CDR3 amino acids: CASSDGYSNQPQHF. For the CDR3, the DNA is TGTGCCAGCAGTGACGGTTATAGCAATCAGCCCCAGCATTTT.

V gene TRBV2 combines with J gene TRBJ1-3; possibly TRBD1 for D (5 bases). The length of the CDR3 is 19 residues. V lost 3 bases and J 2 bases, leaving 23 bases between the germline ends. Germline values: CDR1 SNHLY, CDR2 FYNNEI. The CDR3 protein is CASSDPQGNSMIAGNTIYF. The CDR3, as DNA: TGTGCCAGCAGTGATCCCCAGGGTAACTCCATGATCGCTGGAAACACCATATATTTT.

The V and J genes are TRBV7-8 and TRBJ1-1; D call uncertain. Deletions cut 1 base from V and 5 bases from J, with 8 bases between. The CDR3 has 13 residues. Germline V gene data show CDR1 as SGHVS and CDR2 as FQNEAQ. The chain's CDR3 is CASSLGGWTEAFF. DNA of the CDR3: TGTGCCAGCAGCTTAGGAGGGTGGACTGAAGCTTTCTTT.